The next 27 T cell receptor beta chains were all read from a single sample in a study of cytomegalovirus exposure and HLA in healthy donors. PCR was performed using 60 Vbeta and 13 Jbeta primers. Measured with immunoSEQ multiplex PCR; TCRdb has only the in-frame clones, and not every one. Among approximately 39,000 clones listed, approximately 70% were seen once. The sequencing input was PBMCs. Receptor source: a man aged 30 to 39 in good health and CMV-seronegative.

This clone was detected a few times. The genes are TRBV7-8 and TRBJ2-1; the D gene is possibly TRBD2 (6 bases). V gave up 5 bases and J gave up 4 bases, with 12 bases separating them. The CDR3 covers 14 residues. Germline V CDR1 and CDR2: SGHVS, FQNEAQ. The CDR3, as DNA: TGTGCCAGCAGCCCAGAGGCGGGGTACAATGAGCAGTTCTTC. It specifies CASSPEAGYNEQFF.

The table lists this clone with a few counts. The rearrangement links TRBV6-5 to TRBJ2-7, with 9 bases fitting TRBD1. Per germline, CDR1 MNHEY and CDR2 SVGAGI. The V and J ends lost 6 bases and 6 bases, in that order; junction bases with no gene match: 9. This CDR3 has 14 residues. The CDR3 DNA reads TGTGCCAGCAGGCCGGGACAGGGCATGGTCGAGCAGTACTTC. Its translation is CASRPGQGMVEQYF.

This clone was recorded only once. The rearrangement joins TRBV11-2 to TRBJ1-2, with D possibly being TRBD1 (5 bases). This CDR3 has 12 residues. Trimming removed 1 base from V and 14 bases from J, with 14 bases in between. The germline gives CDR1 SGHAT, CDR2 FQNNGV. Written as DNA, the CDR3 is TGTGCCAGCAGCTTAGTTGGGGCTGCTAGGACCTTC. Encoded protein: CASSLVGAARTF.

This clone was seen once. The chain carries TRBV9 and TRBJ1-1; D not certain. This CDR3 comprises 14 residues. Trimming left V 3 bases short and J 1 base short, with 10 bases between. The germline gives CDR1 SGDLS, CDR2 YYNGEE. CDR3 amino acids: CASSAQETNTEAFF. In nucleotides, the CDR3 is TGTGCCAGCAGCGCTCAGGAAACGAACACTGAAGCTTTCTTT.

CDR3 sequence (DNA): TGTGCCAGCAGTGAATACACAGCCAATCAGCCCCAGCATTTT. Its translation is CASSEYTANQPQHF. The rearrangement links TRBV25-1 to TRBJ1-5; no clear D gene. The CDR3 is 14 amino acids. V was clipped by 0 bases and J by 3 bases, with 6 bases between them. The germline V gene encodes CDR1 MGHDK and CDR2 SYGVNS. Complete variable domain (other parts from reference TRBV25-1 and TRBJ1-5): EADIYQTPRYLVIGTGKKITLECSQTMGHDKMYWYQQDPGMELHLIHYSYGVNSTEKGDLSSESTVSRIRTEHFPLTLESARPSHTSQYLCASSEYTANQPQHFGDGTRLSIL.

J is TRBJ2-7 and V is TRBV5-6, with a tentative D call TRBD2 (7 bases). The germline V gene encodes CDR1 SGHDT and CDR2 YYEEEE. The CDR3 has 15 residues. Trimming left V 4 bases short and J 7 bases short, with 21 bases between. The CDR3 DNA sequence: TGTGCCAGCAGCCGTAGAGGGTTCCGGGGGGCAGAGCAGTACTTC. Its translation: CASSRRGFRGAEQYF.

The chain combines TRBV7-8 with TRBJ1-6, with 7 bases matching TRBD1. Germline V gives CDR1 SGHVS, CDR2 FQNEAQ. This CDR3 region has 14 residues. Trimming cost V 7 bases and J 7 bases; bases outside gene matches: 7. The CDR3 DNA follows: TGTGCCAGCACCCAAGGGGGCACCAATTCACCCCTCCACTTT. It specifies CASTQGGTNSPLHF.

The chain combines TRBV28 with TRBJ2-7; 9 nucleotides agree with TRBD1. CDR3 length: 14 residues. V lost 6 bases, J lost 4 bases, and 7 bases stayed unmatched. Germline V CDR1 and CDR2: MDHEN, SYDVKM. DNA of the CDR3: TGTGCCAGCAGGATACAGGGGGCGGCTTACGAGCAGTACTTC. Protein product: CASRIQGAAYEQYF. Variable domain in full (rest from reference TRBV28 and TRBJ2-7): DVKVTQSSRYLVKRTGEKVFLECVQDMDHENMFWYRQDPGLGLRLIYFSYDVKMKEKGDIPEGYSVSREKKERFSLILESASTNQTSMYLCASRIQGAAYEQYFGPGTRLTVT.

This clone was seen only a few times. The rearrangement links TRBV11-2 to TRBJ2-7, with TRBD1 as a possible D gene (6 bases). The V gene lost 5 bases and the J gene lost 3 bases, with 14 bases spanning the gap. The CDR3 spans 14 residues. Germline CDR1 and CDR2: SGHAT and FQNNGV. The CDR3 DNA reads TGTGCCAGCAGCCCCCGCAGGGACAACTACGAGCAGTACTTC. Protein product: CASSPRRDNYEQYF.

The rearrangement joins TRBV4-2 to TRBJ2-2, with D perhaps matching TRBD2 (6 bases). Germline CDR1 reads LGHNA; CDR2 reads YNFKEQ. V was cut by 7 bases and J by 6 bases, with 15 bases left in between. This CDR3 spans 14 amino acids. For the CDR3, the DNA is TGTGCCAGCACGGACTCGGGAGTGTCCGGGGAGCTGTTTTTT. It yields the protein CASTDSGVSGELFF.

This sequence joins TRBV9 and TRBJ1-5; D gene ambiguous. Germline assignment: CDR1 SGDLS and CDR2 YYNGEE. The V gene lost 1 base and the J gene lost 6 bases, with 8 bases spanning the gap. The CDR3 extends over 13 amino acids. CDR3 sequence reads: CASSVSPSQPQHF. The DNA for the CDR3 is TGTGCCAGCAGCGTATCTCCCAGTCAGCCCCAGCATTTT.

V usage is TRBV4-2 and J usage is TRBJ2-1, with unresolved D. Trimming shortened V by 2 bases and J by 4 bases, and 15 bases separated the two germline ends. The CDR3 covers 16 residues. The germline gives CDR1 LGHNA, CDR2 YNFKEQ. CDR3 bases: TGTGCCAGCAGCCAATTGACGAGACTTAGATACAATGAGCAGTTCTTC. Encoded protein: CASSQLTRLRYNEQFF.

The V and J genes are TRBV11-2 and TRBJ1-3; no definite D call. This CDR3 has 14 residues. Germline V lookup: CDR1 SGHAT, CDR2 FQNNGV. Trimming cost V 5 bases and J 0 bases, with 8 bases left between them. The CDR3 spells CASSPRVSGNTIYF. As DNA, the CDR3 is TGTGCCAGCAGCCCCCGGGTCTCTGGAAACACCATATATTTT.

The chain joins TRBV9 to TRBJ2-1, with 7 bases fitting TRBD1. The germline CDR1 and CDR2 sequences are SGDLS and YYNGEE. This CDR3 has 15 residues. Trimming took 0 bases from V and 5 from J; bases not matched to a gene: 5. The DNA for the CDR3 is TGTGCCAGCAGCGTAGGACAGGGAACAAACAATGAGCAGTTCTTC. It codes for CASSVGQGTNNEQFF.

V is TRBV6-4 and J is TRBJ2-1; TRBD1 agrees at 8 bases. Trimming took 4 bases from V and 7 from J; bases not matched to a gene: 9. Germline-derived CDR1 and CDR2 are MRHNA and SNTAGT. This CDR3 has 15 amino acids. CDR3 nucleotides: TGTGCCAGCAGTGTAAGCCAGGGGGCAGGTAATGAGCAGTTCTTC. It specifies CASSVSQGAGNEQFF.

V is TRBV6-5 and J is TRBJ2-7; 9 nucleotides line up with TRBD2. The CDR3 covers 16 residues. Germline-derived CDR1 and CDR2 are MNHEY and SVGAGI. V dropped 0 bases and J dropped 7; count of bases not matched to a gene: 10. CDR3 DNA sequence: TGTGCCAGCAGTTACTCGTTAGTAGCGGGGGTTTATGAGCAGTACTTC. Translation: CASSYSLVAGVYEQYF.

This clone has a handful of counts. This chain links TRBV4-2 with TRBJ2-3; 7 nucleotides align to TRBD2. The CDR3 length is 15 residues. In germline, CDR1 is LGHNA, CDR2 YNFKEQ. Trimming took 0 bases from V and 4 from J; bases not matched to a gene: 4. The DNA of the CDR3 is TGTGCCAGCAGCCAAGACGGGCTAGCGGCAGATACGCAGTATTTT. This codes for CASSQDGLAADTQYF.

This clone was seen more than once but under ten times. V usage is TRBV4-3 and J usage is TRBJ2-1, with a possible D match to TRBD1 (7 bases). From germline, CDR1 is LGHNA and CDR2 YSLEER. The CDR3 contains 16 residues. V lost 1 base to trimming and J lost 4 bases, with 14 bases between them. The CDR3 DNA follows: TGCGCCAGCAGCCAAGGGGTTTCAGGGGGGTACAATGAGCAGTTCTTC. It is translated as CASSQGVSGGYNEQFF.

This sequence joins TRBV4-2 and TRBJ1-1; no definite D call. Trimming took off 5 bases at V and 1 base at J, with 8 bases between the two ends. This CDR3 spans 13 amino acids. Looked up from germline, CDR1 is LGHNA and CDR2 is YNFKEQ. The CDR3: CASSSDTNTEAFF. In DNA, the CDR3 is TGTGCCAGCAGCTCTGACACGAACACTGAAGCTTTCTTT.

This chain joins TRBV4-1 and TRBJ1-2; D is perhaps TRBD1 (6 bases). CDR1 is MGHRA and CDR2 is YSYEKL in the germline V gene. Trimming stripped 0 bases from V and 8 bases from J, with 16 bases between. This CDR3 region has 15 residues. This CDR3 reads CASSQDVGALRGYTF. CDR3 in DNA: TGCGCCAGCAGCCAAGATGTGGGGGCTTTGCGCGGCTACACCTTC.

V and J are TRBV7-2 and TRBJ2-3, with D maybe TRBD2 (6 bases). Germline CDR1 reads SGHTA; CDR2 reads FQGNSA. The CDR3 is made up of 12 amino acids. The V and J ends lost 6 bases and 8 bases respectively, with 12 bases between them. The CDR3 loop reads CASSSMGGTQYF. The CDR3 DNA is TGTGCCAGCAGTTCTATGGGGGGTACGCAGTATTTT.

CDR3 sequence: CAISESWGLNTGELFF. Here the CDR3 DNA reads TGTGCCATCAGTGAGTCGTGGGGACTGAACACCGGGGAGCTGTTTTTT. The chain has TRBV10-3 and TRBJ2-2, with D perhaps TRBD2 (6 bases). Trimming shortened V by 0 bases and J by 1 base, and 9 bases separated the two germline ends. The length of the CDR3 is 16 residues. Germline values: CDR1 ENHRY, CDR2 SYGVKD.

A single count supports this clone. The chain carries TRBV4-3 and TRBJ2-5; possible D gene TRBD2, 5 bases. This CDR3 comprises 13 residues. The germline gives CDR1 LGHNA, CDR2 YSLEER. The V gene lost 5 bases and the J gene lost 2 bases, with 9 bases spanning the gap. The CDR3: CASSARLQETQYF. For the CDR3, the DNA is TGCGCCAGCAGCGCGAGACTACAAGAGACCCAGTACTTC.

CDR3 amino acids: CASSRPGLQETQYF. The CDR3 nucleotides are TGTGCCAGCAGTCGCCCGGGACTACAAGAGACCCAGTACTTC. This rearrangement joins TRBV6-5 to TRBJ2-5; 7 bases agree with TRBD2. This CDR3 contains 14 residues. Germline CDR1 reads MNHEY; CDR2 reads SVGAGI. The V and J ends lost 5 bases and 2 bases, in that order; junction bases with no gene match: 5.

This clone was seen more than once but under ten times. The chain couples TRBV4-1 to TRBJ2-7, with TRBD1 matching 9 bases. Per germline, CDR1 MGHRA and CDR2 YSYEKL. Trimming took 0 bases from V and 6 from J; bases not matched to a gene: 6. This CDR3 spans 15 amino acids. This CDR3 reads CASSQEGTGYGEQYF. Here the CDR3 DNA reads TGCGCCAGCAGCCAAGAAGGGACAGGGTATGGCGAGCAGTACTTC.

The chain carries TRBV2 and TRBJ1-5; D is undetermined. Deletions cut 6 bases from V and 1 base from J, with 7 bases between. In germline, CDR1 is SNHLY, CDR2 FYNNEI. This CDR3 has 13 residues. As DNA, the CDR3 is TGTGCCAGCAGCTACGAGAGCAATCAGCCCCAGCATTTT. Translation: CASSYESNQPQHF.

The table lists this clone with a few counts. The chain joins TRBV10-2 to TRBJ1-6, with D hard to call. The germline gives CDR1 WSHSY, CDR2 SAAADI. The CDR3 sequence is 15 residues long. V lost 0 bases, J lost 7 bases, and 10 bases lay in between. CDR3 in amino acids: CASSESGGMNSPLHF. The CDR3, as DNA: TGCGCCAGCAGTGAGTCGGGAGGTATGAATTCACCCCTCCACTTT.